The source of this T cell receptor beta chain is a study of liver allograft versus peripheral blood T cells. Study context: Intrahepatic T cell receptor repertoires from transplanted livers were compared against repertoires in recipients' peripheral blood. Study-level results: Differences were reported between the T cell receptor repertoires inside liver allografts and those that were detected in peripheral blood.

TCRdb re-analysed the reads in MiXCR, keeping a single row per CDR3 protein. The repertoire holds about 14,000 distinct CDR3 sequences, with under 20% as singletons. This clonotype rates as medium-sized (0.01 to 0.1%). Antigen unknown. The germline V gene has CDR1 KGHSH and CDR2 LQKENI. V shed 0 bases and J shed 5 bases, with 13 bases lying between them. CDR3 size: 16 residues. This chain uses TRBV18 with TRBJ1-4; D is perhaps TRBD1 (6 bases). The TCR sequence derives from a human patient who had a liver transplant. T cells may partly derive from the graft donor. CDR3 protein: CASSPPKGGPNEKLFF. The CDR3 coding sequence is TGTGCCAGCTCACCACCTAAAGGGGGACCAAATGAAAAACTGTTTTTT.